Presented here are 32 T cell receptor beta chains from one specimen sequenced in a study of cytomegalovirus exposure and HLA in healthy donors. Both 60 Vbeta primers and 13 Jbeta primers went into the PCR. TCRdb's table, derived via immunoSEQ multiplex PCR, lists solely in-frame clones and lacks some. Of around 200,000 clones detected, 55% to 65% appear once; the ten largest clones hold just under 3%. Sequenced: PBMCs. The receptor set was obtained from a man aged 35-49 years in good health and CMV-seronegative.

The chain couples TRBV4-2 to TRBJ2-2, with 9 positions matching TRBD2. The CDR3 is made up of 17 amino acids. The germline V gene has CDR1 LGHNA and CDR2 YNFKEQ. With V trimmed by 0 bases and J by 4 bases, 6 bases remained unmatched. The CDR3, as DNA: TGTGCCAGCAGCCAAGAGGTGCTAGCGGGACGCACCGGGGAGCTGTTTTTT. Amino acids: CASSQEVLAGRTGELFF.

J is TRBJ2-7 and V is TRBV30; D is perhaps TRBD1 (5 bases). This CDR3 spans 15 amino acids. Trimming shortened V by 2 bases and J by 6 bases, and 20 bases separated the two germline ends. Germline CDR1 is GTSNPN and CDR2 is SVGIG (reference sequence). The CDR3 protein is CAWSTPLTDTSEQYF. DNA of the CDR3: TGTGCCTGGAGTACCCCTTTGACAGACACTTCCGAGCAGTACTTC. Full variable domain (missing parts from reference TRBV30 and TRBJ2-7): SQTIHQWPATLVQPVGSPLSLECTVEGTSNPNLYWYRQAAGRGLQLLFYSVGIGQISSEVPQNLSASRPQDRQFILSSKKLLLSDSGFYLCAWSTPLTDTSEQYFGPGTRLTVT.

The chain links TRBV11-3 to TRBJ2-2, with D tentatively TRBD2 (5 bases). Trimming stripped 1 base from V and 4 bases from J, with 7 bases between. The CDR3 is 14 amino acids. CDR1 SGHNT and CDR2 YENEEA come from the germline V gene. For the CDR3, the DNA is TGTGCCAGCAGCTTAGGGGGAGCCACCGGGGAGCTGTTTTTT. Translation: CASSLGGATGELFF.

In its sample, this clone was seen a few times. The chain carries TRBV6-5 and TRBJ1-4, with 9 bases that match TRBD1. The V and J ends lost 6 bases and 7 bases, in that order; junction bases with no gene match: 6. The CDR3 has 14 residues. Germline assignment: CDR1 MNHEY and CDR2 SVGAGI. The CDR3 DNA follows: TGTGCCAGCAGCCGGGGACAGGGAGCTGAAAAACTGTTTTTT. Its translation is CASSRGQGAEKLFF.

This clone appeared once. This chain uses TRBV7-8 with TRBJ2-7; 7 bases match TRBD1. The length of the CDR3 is 14 residues. Germline V CDR1 and CDR2: SGHVS, FQNEAQ. V lost 5 bases and J lost 7; bases outside the gene matches: 11. In DNA form, the CDR3 reads TGTGCCAGCAGCAAACACAGGGGCTCGGGTGAGCAGTACTTC. As protein: CASSKHRGSGEQYF.

This sequence joins TRBV7-9 and TRBJ1-6, with D tentatively TRBD1 (6 bases). From germline, CDR1 is SEHNR and CDR2 FQNEAQ (reference sequence). The CDR3 consists of 17 residues. Trimming removed 5 bases at V and 0 bases at J, with 14 bases between. CDR3: CASSPGDPSSYNSPLHF. CDR3 bases: TGTGCCAGCAGCCCAGGGGATCCAAGCTCCTATAATTCACCCCTCCACTTT.

The rearrangement joins TRBV7-5 to TRBJ2-2; the table's D call TRBD2 went unverified against the DNA. TRBV7-5 is a known pseudogene. The CDR3 length is 14 residues. The CDR3 sequence is CARSGGTNTGELFF. The CDR3 coding sequence is TGTGCCAGAAGTGGCGGGACGAACACCGGGGAGCTGTTTTTT.

V is TRBV10-3 and J is TRBJ2-1; 15 nucleotides line up with TRBD2. The CDR3 is made up of 17 amino acids. Germline V gene sequence: CDR1 ENHRY, CDR2 SYGVKD. The trim removed 0 bases at V and 10 bases at J, leaving 7 bases unmatched. The CDR3 sequence: CAISESLRTSGRGEQFF. The CDR3 region has the DNA TGTGCCATCAGTGAGTCGTTGCGGACTAGCGGGAGGGGCGAGCAGTTCTTC.

V and J are TRBV7-2 and TRBJ1-5; D perhaps matches TRBD1 (6 bases). V was pared by 5 bases and J by 6 bases, with 14 bases between. Germline loops: CDR1 SGHTA, CDR2 FQGNSA. This CDR3 has 14 residues. The CDR3 DNA sequence: TGTGCCAGCAGCCCTGACAGGTACAGTCAGCCCCAGCATTTT. This sequence encodes CASSPDRYSQPQHF.

The rearrangement links TRBV18 to TRBJ2-2; possible D gene TRBD2, 5 bases. The CDR3 contains 13 residues. Germline V lookup: CDR1 KGHSH, CDR2 LQKENI. V shed 2 bases and J shed 6 bases, with 7 bases lying between them. The CDR3 loop is CASSPEGAGELFF. The DNA of the CDR3 is TGTGCCAGCTCACCAGAGGGTGCCGGGGAGCTGTTTTTT.

The chain joins TRBV9 to TRBJ1-5, with D possibly matching TRBD1 (5 bases). The germline V and J ends were trimmed by 6 bases and 0 bases, with 16 bases remaining between them. CDR1 and CDR2 from the germline V gene are SGDLS and YYNGEE. This CDR3 has 16 residues. The CDR3 sequence is CASIPGGPYSNQPQHF. DNA for the CDR3: TGTGCCAGCATCCCGGGGGGACCGTATAGCAATCAGCCCCAGCATTTT.

The V gene is TRBV7-9, the J gene TRBJ2-1, with 10 bases that match TRBD2. Germline V gives CDR1 SEHNR, CDR2 FQNEAQ (reference sequence). The trim removed 0 bases at V and 3 bases at J, leaving 2 bases unmatched. The CDR3 has 16 amino acids. CDR3 in DNA: TGTGCCAGCAGCTTAGCGAGCGGGGGGGACTACAATGAGCAGTTCTTC. This translates into CASSLASGGDYNEQFF.

The chain links TRBV5-1 to TRBJ2-2; D is perhaps TRBD2 (6 bases). V was trimmed by 0 bases and J by 6 bases, leaving 18 bases between them. Germline V lookup: CDR1 SGHRS, CDR2 YFSETQ. The CDR3 covers 17 residues. The DNA for the CDR3 is TGCGCCAGCAGCTTGGACCCCCGGCGGGGTAACGCCGGGGAGCTGTTTTTT. Its protein is CASSLDPRRGNAGELFF.

This clone occurred once. The chain employs TRBV29-1 and TRBJ1-1; no definite D call. V gave up 0 bases and J gave up 5 bases, with 16 bases separating them. In germline, CDR1 is SQVTM, CDR2 ANQGSEA. The CDR3 is 15 residues long. The CDR3 spells CSVEEGGFSGTEAFF. CDR3 bases: TGCAGCGTTGAAGAAGGAGGATTCTCGGGGACTGAAGCTTTCTTT.

This clone was detected a few times. V and J are TRBV28 and TRBJ1-5, with D unclear. V lost 8 bases and J lost 3, with 17 bases in between. CDR1 and CDR2 (germline): MDHEN, SYDVKM. This CDR3 has 15 residues. CDR3 DNA sequence: TGTGCCAGCTCTCAAGAAGGGAGACTCAATCAGCCCCAGCATTTT. It codes for CASSQEGRLNQPQHF.

The rearrangement joins TRBV13 to TRBJ1-1; 9 bases map to TRBD1. The trim removed 4 bases at V and 5 bases at J, leaving 11 bases unmatched. Per germline, CDR1 PRHDT and CDR2 FYEKMQ (reference sequence). The CDR3 has 16 amino acids. Here the CDR3 DNA reads TGTGCCAGCAGCTCGCGAGGGGACAGGGCGGGAACTGAAGCTTTCTTT. This codes for CASSSRGDRAGTEAFF. The variable domain in full, completed from reference TRBV13 and TRBJ1-1, reads AAGVIQSPRHLIKEKRETATLKCYPIPRHDTVYWYQQGPGQDPQFLISFYEKMQSDKGSIPDRFSAQQFSDYHSELNMSSLELGDSALYFCASSSRGDRAGTEAFFGQGTRLTVV.

This chain connects TRBV29-1 to TRBJ1-4; no reliable D call. The CDR3 spans 14 residues. Germline CDR1 is SQVTM and CDR2 is ANQGSEA. Between the trimmed V and J ends, which lost 6 bases and 4 bases, there was a span of 15 bases. This chain's CDR3 is CSVLSDSSNEKLFF. In DNA, the CDR3 is TGCAGCGTCCTTTCGGACTCTAGTAATGAAAAACTGTTTTTT. The full variable domain, completed using reference TRBV29-1 and TRBJ1-4, is SAVISQKPSRDICQRGTSLTIQCQVDSQVTMMFWYRQQPGQSLTLIATANQGSEATYESGFVIDKFPISRPNLTFSTLTVSNMSPEDSSIYLCSVLSDSSNEKLFFGSGTQLSVL.

The gene calls are TRBV6-5 and TRBJ2-1; perhaps TRBD2 as D (6 bases). Germline assignment: CDR1 MNHEY and CDR2 SVGAGI. Between the trimmed V and J ends, which lost 6 bases and 7 bases, there was a span of 16 bases. The length of the CDR3 is 14 residues. Here the CDR3 reads CASRDIGGANEQFF. The CDR3 nucleotides are TGTGCCAGCAGGGATATCGGAGGGGCAAATGAGCAGTTCTTC.

V gene TRBV28 combines with J gene TRBJ1-6; TRBD1 agrees at 8 bases. V shed 8 bases, J shed 10 bases, and the junction held 7 bases outside the gene matches. The CDR3 totals 13 residues. CDR1 is MDHEN, CDR2 SYDVKM, per germline. In nucleotides, the CDR3 is TGTGCCAGCCAGGACAGGGTGCCATCACCCCTCCACTTT. As protein: CASQDRVPSPLHF.

The gene calls are TRBV4-2 and TRBJ2-3, with 8 bases lining up with TRBD2. This CDR3 has 15 amino acids. Germline trimming cut 0 bases from V and 6 bases from J; bases unmatched to any gene: 5. CDR1 is LGHNA, CDR2 YNFKEQ, per germline. The CDR3 loop is CASSQDPGGYDTQYF. DNA of the CDR3: TGTGCCAGCAGCCAAGATCCGGGGGGGTACGATACGCAGTATTTT.

The chain employs TRBV12-5 and TRBJ1-2; 7 nucleotides line up with TRBD1. This CDR3 is built from 13 residues. Germline trimming cut 5 bases from V and 4 bases from J; bases unmatched to any gene: 4. Germline V gene data show CDR1 as LGHNT and CDR2 as FRNRAP. The CDR3 sequence is CASGNTGVYGYTF. CDR3 coding DNA: TGTGCTAGTGGTAACACAGGGGTCTATGGCTACACCTTC.

The rearrangement joins TRBV9 to TRBJ2-5, with 9 nucleotides matching TRBD2. This CDR3 region has 15 residues. In germline, CDR1 is SGDLS, CDR2 YYNGEE. Trimming at V came to 0 bases and at J to 5 bases, leaving 5 bases not matched to a gene. CDR3 DNA sequence: TGTGCCAGCAGCGTAGGGGTAGCGGGAGCTGAGACCCAGTACTTC. Its protein product is CASSVGVAGAETQYF.

For the CDR3, the DNA is TGTGCCAGCAGCTTGGGCTCAGAAAGCAATCAGCCCCAGCATTTT. Its translation is CASSLGSESNQPQHF. This chain uses TRBV5-4 with TRBJ1-5, with D hard to call. V dropped 0 bases and J dropped 1 base, with 8 bases sitting between them. Germline V lookup: CDR1 SGHNT, CDR2 YYREEE (reference sequence). The CDR3 is 15 residues long.

This clone appeared a few times. This chain uses TRBV7-2 with TRBJ1-2, with 7 bases lining up with TRBD1. The V gene's germline CDR1 is SGHTA and CDR2 FQGNSA. The CDR3 is 14 residues long. Losses at the gene ends were 5 bases for V and 3 bases for J; bases not matched to a gene: 6. The CDR3 nucleotides are TGTGCCAGCAGCCAGGGACAGCCCTACTATGGCTACACCTTC. It codes for CASSQGQPYYGYTF.

The chain combines TRBV30 with TRBJ1-4, with a tentative D call TRBD1 (6 bases). V dropped 3 bases and J dropped 7 bases, with 18 bases sitting between them. Per the germline V gene, CDR1 is GTSNPN and CDR2 is SVGIG (reference sequence). The CDR3 covers 15 residues. The chain's CDR3 is CAWSPSRGAGEKLFF. In DNA, the CDR3 is TGTGCCTGGAGCCCCAGCCGGGGGGCAGGTGAAAAACTGTTTTTT.

The CDR3 reads CASSKRGSPNTGELFF. The CDR3 DNA sequence: TGTGCCAGTAGTAAGAGAGGGTCCCCGAACACCGGGGAGCTGTTTTTT. This rearrangement joins TRBV19 to TRBJ2-2; D is perhaps TRBD2 (5 bases). The CDR3 consists of 16 residues. Trimming shortened V by 4 bases and J by 0 bases, and 12 bases separated the two germline ends. The germline V gene has CDR1 LNHDA and CDR2 SQIVND (reference sequence).

This clone turned up a few times. Other DNA variants within this sample encode the same CDR3. The genes are TRBV30 and TRBJ1-4; 7 nucleotides agree with TRBD1. The CDR3 has 14 amino acids. Unmatched junction bases numbered 10, after V lost 4 bases and J lost 8 bases. Germline CDR1 is GTSNPN and CDR2 is SVGIG (reference sequence). The CDR3 bases are TGTGCCTGGAAAGCCGGCAGGGGGATCGAAAAACTGTTTTTT. As protein: CAWKAGRGIEKLFF.

J is TRBJ2-1 and V is TRBV7-2; 8 nucleotides agree with TRBD2. Germline-derived CDR1 and CDR2 are SGHTA and FQGNSA. J was trimmed by 7 bases and V by 5 bases; bases with no gene match: 7. The CDR3 has 14 residues. The CDR3 region is CASSLQAGENEQFF. The CDR3 region has the DNA TGTGCCAGCAGCCTGCAAGCGGGAGAAAATGAGCAGTTCTTC.

This clone showed up just a few times. The genes are TRBV30 and TRBJ1-5, with D possibly matching TRBD1 (6 bases). The CDR3 contains 15 residues. From germline, CDR1 is GTSNPN and CDR2 SVGIG (reference sequence). Trimming stripped 2 bases from V and 3 bases from J, with 14 bases between. The CDR3 region is CAWSSRAGANQPQHF. CDR3 nucleotides: TGTGCCTGGAGTTCCCGAGCAGGGGCCAATCAGCCCCAGCATTTT.

The chain combines TRBV11-2 with TRBJ2-3; D is possibly TRBD2 (6 bases). This CDR3 contains 15 residues. Germline V gene sequence: CDR1 SGHAT, CDR2 FQNNGV. Trimming removed 0 bases at V and 4 bases at J, with 11 bases between. This chain's CDR3 is CASSLERGRADTQYF. CDR3 coding DNA: TGTGCCAGCAGCTTAGAGCGGGGTAGGGCAGATACGCAGTATTTT.

This clone was seen only a few times. This rearrangement joins TRBV29-1 to TRBJ2-7, with 12 bases matching TRBD1. Germline V gene data show CDR1 as SQVTM and CDR2 as ANQGSEA. With V trimmed by 7 bases and J by 9 bases, 4 bases remained unmatched. The CDR3 consists of 11 residues. The CDR3 region has the DNA TGCAGCGCCGGGACAGGGGGCGGGCAGTACTTC. Amino acid sequence: CSAGTGGGQYF.

The chain couples TRBV7-9 to TRBJ1-2; TRBD1 aligns across 12 bases. CDR3 length: 16 amino acids. The germline V gene has CDR1 SEHNR and CDR2 FQNEAQ (reference sequence). With V trimmed by 1 base and J by 6 bases, 6 bases remained unmatched. The CDR3 nucleotides read TGTGCCAGCAGCTTAGGCCGGGACAGGGGGCTTCATGGCTACACCTTC. It is translated as CASSLGRDRGLHGYTF.